The 13 T cell receptor beta chains given below trace back to one sample, sequenced in a study of blood T cell repertoires in COVID-19. Profiling relied on immunoSEQ multiplex PCR, and the TCRdb table lists in-frame clones only, not all of them. The profile shows some 150,000 clones, around 84% of them singletons. The sample was peripheral blood. These receptor sequences come from a human donor in a cohort sampled during active COVID-19.

This clone has just one count. The CDR3 region is CATSRDRRRKETQYF. The CDR3 nucleotides are TGTGCCACCAGCAGAGATCGGAGACGAAAAGAGACCCAGTACTTC. This chain connects TRBV15 to TRBJ2-5, with D uncertain. This CDR3 has 15 residues. Germline V gene lookup returns CDR1 LNHNV and CDR2 YYDKDF (reference sequence). Trimming took 0 bases from V and 3 from J, leaving 11 bases between them.

The V and J genes are TRBV6-2 or TRBV6-3 and TRBJ1-1, with 8 bases fitting TRBD1. The CDR3 sequence is 13 residues long. Per germline, CDR1 MNHEY and CDR2 SVGEGT. The ends lost 5 bases at V and 4 bases at J; junction bases unmatched: 3. The CDR3 region is CASSLDRGTEAFF. The CDR3 nucleotides read TGTGCCAGCAGTCTCGACAGGGGCACTGAAGCTTTCTTT.

The chain carries TRBV28 and TRBJ2-7, with D possibly TRBD2 on 5 matching bases. This CDR3 has 11 amino acids. The V gene's germline CDR1 is MDHEN and CDR2 SYDVKM. V lost 6 bases, J lost 5 bases, and 8 bases lay in between. The CDR3, as DNA: TGTGCCAGCAGCCGACTACACGAGCAGTACTTC. This gives the protein CASSRLHEQYF.

The chain recombines TRBV7-3 with TRBJ2-3; 7 bases map to TRBD2. This CDR3 comprises 20 residues. Germline CDR1 and CDR2: SGHTA and FQGTGA. V was pared by 3 bases and J by 2 bases, with 20 bases of the junction left unmatched. CDR3 in amino acids: CASSLDPPVAGLNYTDTQYF. CDR3 coding DNA: TGTGCCAGCAGCTTGGATCCCCCCGTGGCGGGACTAAACTACACAGATACGCAGTATTTT.

The V call is TRBV7-2, the J call TRBJ2-1; D gene unclear. This CDR3 has 14 residues. The V end was cut by 5 bases, the J end by 10 bases, with 18 bases between. Germline lookup yields CDR1 SGHTA and CDR2 FQGNSA. Here the CDR3 reads CASSNKRHLGEQFF. The CDR3 DNA follows: TGTGCCAGCAGCAACAAACGTCATCTCGGGGAGCAGTTCTTC.

The CDR3 sequence is CASSLGPSTDTQYF. CDR3 bases: TGTGCCAGCAGCTTGGGGCCTAGCACAGATACGCAGTATTTT. The chain has TRBV5-6 and TRBJ2-3; D is undetermined. Germline V gene data show CDR1 as SGHDT and CDR2 as YYEEEE. The CDR3 spans 14 residues. V lost 0 bases and J lost 0, with 5 bases in between.

This chain uses TRBV2 with TRBJ1-5; TRBD1 is a possible D gene (5 bases). The CDR3 sequence is 12 residues long. Germline CDR1 reads SNHLY; CDR2 reads FYNNEI. The V and J ends lost 6 bases and 6 bases respectively, with 9 bases between them. CDR3 nucleotides: TGTGCCAGCAGGCCCGACAGTCAGCCCCAGCATTTT. Translated: CASRPDSQPQHF.

The chain combines TRBV6-6 with TRBJ2-1; weak D call: TRBD2 (5 bases). Trimming removed 6 bases from V and 0 bases from J, with 9 bases in between. The CDR3 covers 14 residues. The germline CDR1 and CDR2 sequences are MNHNY and SVGAGI (reference sequence). In DNA form, the CDR3 reads TGTGCCAGCAGCCCCCGGGGCTCCTACAATGAGCAGTTCTTC. Translation: CASSPRGSYNEQFF.

The chain combines TRBV20-1 with TRBJ2-1; TRBD2 matches at 12 bases. The CDR3 contains 15 residues. The J segment lost 9 bases and the V segment lost 3 bases, leaving 9 bases of the junction unmatched. Looked up from germline, CDR1 is DFQATT and CDR2 is SNEGSKA (reference sequence). The CDR3 DNA is TGCAGTGCTAGTAGGGCTAGCGGGAGGGCCGGTGAGCAGTTCTTC. Its protein product is CSASRASGRAGEQFF.

In its sample, this clone was seen a few times. V is TRBV5-5 and J is TRBJ1-2; D unresolved. The CDR3 extends over 13 amino acids. Germline V gene lookup returns CDR1 SGHKS and CDR2 YYEKEE (reference sequence). The V and J ends lost 4 bases and 8 bases respectively, with 15 bases between them. CDR3 coding DNA: TGTGCCAGCAGCGTCGGGAAAGGACCGGGCTACACCTTC. Translated, it gives CASSVGKGPGYTF.

The chain recombines TRBV6-1 with TRBJ1-6; weak D call: TRBD1 (5 bases). CDR1 and CDR2 (germline): MNHNS, SASEGT. This CDR3 is built from 16 residues. Trimming removed 4 bases at V and 1 base at J, with 11 bases between. The CDR3 coding sequence is TGTGCCAGCAGTGGCTTCCAGGGATCCTATAATTCACCCCTCCACTTT. Its protein product is CASSGFQGSYNSPLHF.

This clone appeared a single time. The rearrangement links TRBV11-2 to TRBJ2-5; D remains unclear. The length of the CDR3 is 13 residues. V was clipped by 1 base and J by 5 bases, with 8 bases between them. Germline V gene lookup returns CDR1 SGHAT and CDR2 FQNNGV. The CDR3 reads CASSLAPQETQYF. The DNA for the CDR3 is TGTGCCAGCAGCTTAGCCCCCCAGGAGACCCAGTACTTC.

The genes are TRBV20-1 and TRBJ1-1; perhaps TRBD1 as D (6 bases). CDR3 length: 11 residues. V dropped 1 base and J dropped 8 bases, with 8 bases sitting between them. From germline, CDR1 is DFQATT and CDR2 SNEGSKA (reference sequence). The chain's CDR3 is CSARARGEAFF. The CDR3 DNA is TGCAGTGCTAGAGCCAGGGGAGAAGCTTTCTTT.